This T cell receptor (beta chain) came from a study of blood T cell repertoires in COVID-19. Germline V gives CDR1 LNHDA, CDR2 SQIVND (reference sequence). The CDR3 totals 14 residues. Between the trimmed V and J ends, which lost 5 bases and 8 bases, there was a span of 13 bases. As handled by the study authors: From reference gene primer amplification, estimates of nucleated cell counts were derived. Some clones are missing from TCRdb's copy, which holds only in-frame ones; the method was immunoSEQ multiplex PCR. Clone size and V and J calls were adopted from that table, with D and trimming inferred from the DNA. The sample carries about 250,000 clones, approximately 90% recorded once.

The sequence derives from a middle-aged woman who had recovered from COVID-19. V usage is TRBV19 and J usage is TRBJ1-6; no definite D call. Sequencing was done on a sample of peripheral blood. This CDR3 is CASSPEQTHSPLHF. The CDR3 nucleotides are TGTGCCAGTAGTCCGGAGCAGACCCATTCACCCCTCCACTTT.